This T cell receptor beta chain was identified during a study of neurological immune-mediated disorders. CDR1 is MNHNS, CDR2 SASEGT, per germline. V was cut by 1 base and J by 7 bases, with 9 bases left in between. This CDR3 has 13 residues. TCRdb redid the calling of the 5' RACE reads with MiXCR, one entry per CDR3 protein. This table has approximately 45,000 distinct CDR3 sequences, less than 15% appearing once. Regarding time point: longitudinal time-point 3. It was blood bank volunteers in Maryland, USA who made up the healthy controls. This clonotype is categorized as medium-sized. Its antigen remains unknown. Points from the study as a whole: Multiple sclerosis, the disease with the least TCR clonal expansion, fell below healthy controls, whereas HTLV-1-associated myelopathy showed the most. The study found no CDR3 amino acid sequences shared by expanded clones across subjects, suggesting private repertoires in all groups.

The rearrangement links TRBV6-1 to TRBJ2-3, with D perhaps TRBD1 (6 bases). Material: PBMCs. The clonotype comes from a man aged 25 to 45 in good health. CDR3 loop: CASSEGGGYTQYF. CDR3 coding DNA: TGTGCCAGCAGTGAAGGAGGGGGATATACGCAGTATTTT.